This T cell receptor beta chain was sequenced during a study of T cell changes during pregnancy in multiple sclerosis. TCRdb keeps only in-frame clones here, not all; method: immunoSEQ multiplex PCR. The profile shows about 76,000 clones, 93% of them singletons. The CDR3 totals 13 residues. Germline values: CDR1 SNHLY, CDR2 FYNNEI. The ends lost 9 bases at V and 6 bases at J; junction bases unmatched: 5. Here the sequenced sample was peripheral blood, taken in the second trimester of pregnancy. This TCR was recovered from a female donor with multiple sclerosis, enrolled in a pregnancy study. The chain is built from TRBV2 and TRBJ1-2; 12 bases are a match to TRBD1. This CDR3 reads CARTGTGGDGYTF. CDR3 nucleotides: TGTGCCAGGACCGGGACAGGGGGCGATGGCTACACCTTC.